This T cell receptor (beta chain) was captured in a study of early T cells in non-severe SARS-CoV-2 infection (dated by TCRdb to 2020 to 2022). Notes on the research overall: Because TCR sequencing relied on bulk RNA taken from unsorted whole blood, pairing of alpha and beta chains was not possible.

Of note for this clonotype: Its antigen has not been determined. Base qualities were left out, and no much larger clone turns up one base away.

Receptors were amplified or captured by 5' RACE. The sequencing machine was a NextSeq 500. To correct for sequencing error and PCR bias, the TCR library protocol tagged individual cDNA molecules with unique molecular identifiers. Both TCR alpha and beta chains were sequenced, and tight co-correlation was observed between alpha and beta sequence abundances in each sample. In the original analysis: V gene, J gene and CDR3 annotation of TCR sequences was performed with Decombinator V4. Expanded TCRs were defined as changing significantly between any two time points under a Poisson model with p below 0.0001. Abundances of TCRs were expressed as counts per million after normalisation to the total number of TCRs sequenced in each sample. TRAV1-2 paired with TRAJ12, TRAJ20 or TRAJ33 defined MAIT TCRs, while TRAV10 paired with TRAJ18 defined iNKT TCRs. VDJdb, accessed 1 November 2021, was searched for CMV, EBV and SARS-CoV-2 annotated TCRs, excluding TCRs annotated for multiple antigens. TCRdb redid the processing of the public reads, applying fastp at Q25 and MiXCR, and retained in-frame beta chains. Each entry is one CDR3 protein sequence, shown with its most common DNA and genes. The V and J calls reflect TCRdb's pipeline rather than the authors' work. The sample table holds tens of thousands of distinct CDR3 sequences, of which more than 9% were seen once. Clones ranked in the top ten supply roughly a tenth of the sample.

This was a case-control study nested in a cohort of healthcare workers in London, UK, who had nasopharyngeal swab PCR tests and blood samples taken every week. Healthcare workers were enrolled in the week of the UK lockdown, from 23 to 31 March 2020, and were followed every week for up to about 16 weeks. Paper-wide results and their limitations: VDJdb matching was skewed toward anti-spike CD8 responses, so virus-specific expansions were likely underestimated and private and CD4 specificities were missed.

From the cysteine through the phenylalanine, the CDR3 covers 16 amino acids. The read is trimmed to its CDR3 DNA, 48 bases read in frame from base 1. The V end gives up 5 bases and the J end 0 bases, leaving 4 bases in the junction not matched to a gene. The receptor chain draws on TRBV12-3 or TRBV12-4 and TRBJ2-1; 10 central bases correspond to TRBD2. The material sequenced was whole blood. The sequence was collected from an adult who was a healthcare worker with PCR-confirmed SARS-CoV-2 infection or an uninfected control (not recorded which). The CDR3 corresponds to CASSPWTSGSYNEQFF. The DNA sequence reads TGTGCCAGCAGTCCATGGACTAGCGGCTCCTACAATGAGCAGTTCTTC.